This entry describes one T cell receptor (beta chain). The record originates from a study of identical twins. CDR3 length: 15 residues. V was clipped by 4 bases and J by 7 bases; unmatched bases: 7. Germline V lookup: CDR1 DFQATT, CDR2 SNEGSKA (reference sequence). MiXCR, applied by TCRdb to the 5' RACE reads, yields one record per CDR3 protein. The sample gives hundreds of thousands of distinct CDR3 sequences, 6.1% of which show up once; around 1.7% is in the top ten. The chain joins TRBV20-1 to TRBJ2-1, with 13 bases matching TRBD2. This TCR came from a man between 18 and 35 years old in good health. Sequencing was done on a sample of naive T cells sorted from blood. Written as DNA, the CDR3 is TGCAGTGCTACCAAACTAGCGGGAGGGCCAAATGAGCAGTTCTTC. This codes for CSATKLAGGPNEQFF.